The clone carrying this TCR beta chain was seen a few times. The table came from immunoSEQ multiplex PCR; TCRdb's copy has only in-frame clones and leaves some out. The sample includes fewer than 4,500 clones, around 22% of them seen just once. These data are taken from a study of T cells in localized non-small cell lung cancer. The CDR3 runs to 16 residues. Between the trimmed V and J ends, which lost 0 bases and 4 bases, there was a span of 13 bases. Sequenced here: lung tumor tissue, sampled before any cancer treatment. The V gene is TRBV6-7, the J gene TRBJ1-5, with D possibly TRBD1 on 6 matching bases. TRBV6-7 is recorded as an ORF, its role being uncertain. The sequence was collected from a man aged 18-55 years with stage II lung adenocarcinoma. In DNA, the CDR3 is TGTGCCAGCAGTTACTCCACAGGGTCTGGAAATCAGCCCCAGCATTTT. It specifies CASSYSTGSGNQPQHF.